This T cell receptor beta chain was identified during a study of vaccination effects on CD4 cells after COVID-19. Across the whole study: Expansion with viral peptide pools was applied to antigen-specific CD4+ T cells by the ViraFEST assay prior to sequencing.

After removal of 2 bases from V and 4 bases from J, the junction contained 3 bases not matched to a gene. The length of the CDR3 is 15 residues. Per germline, CDR1 SGHRS and CDR2 YFSETQ. TCRdb's table, derived via immunoSEQ multiplex PCR, lists solely in-frame clones and lacks some. Of tens of thousands of clones listed, roughly 74% are singletons. After more than 8 days in culture, the CD4+ T cells were isolated. Participants received two doses of either the BNT162b2 or mRNA-1273 vaccine. Worth noting for this clone: No antigen is known for it.

V usage is TRBV5-1 and J usage is TRBJ2-2; 9 nucleotides agree with TRBD1. The input for sequencing was CD4+ T cells from PBMCs cultured without peptide, taken after COVID-19 vaccination. This TCR derives from a human donor who received a COVID-19 vaccine. The CDR3 region has the DNA TGCGCCAGCAGCTTAGGGACAGGGTCCACCGGGGAGCTGTTTTTT. Translation gives CASSLGTGSTGELFF.